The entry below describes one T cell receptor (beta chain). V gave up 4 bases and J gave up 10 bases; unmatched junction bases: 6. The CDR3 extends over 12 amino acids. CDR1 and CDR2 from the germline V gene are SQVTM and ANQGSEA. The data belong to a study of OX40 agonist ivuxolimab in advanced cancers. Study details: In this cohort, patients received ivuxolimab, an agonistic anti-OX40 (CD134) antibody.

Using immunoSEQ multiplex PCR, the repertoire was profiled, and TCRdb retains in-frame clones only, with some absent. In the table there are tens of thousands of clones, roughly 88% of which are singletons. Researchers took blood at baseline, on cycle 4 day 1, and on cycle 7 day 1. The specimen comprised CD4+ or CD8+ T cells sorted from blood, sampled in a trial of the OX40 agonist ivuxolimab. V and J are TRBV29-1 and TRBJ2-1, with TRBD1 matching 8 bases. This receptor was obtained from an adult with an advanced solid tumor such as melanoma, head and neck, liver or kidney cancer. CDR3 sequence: CSVVQGAREQFF. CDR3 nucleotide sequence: TGCAGCGTTGTGCAGGGGGCTCGAGAGCAGTTCTTC.